A single sample is the source of the 10 T cell receptor beta chains below, sequenced in a study of beta chain features in type 1 diabetes. Every bit of the isolated RNA underwent reverse transcription, so sequencing read expressed TCRB transcripts. Libraries were prepared by immunoSEQ multiplex PCR; TCRdb keeps only in-frame clonotypes and omits some of them. The repertoire holds about 620,000 clones, with about a sixth as singletons. Sequenced: naive CD4+ T cells from blood. These receptors all stem from a young man in good health.

The V call is TRBV6-5, the J call TRBJ1-1; the D is unclear. Germline V lookup: CDR1 MNHEY, CDR2 SVGAGI. Trimming shortened V by 6 bases and J by 1 base, and 12 bases separated the two germline ends. The CDR3 consists of 14 residues. CDR3 in DNA: TGTGCCAGCAGCCCAGGTCGGGGGAACACTGAAGCTTTCTTT. This encodes CASSPGRGNTEAFF.

This clone was recorded at least ten times. The chain recombines TRBV7-9 with TRBJ2-3; D is possibly TRBD2 (6 bases). The CDR3 is 16 residues long. V dropped 6 bases and J dropped 1 base, with 17 bases sitting between them. The germline V gene encodes CDR1 SEHNR and CDR2 FQNEAQ (reference sequence). CDR3 in amino acids: CASRTRRGKGTDTQYF. The CDR3 DNA follows: TGTGCCAGCAGGACCCGGCGGGGTAAAGGCACAGATACGCAGTATTTT.

The gene calls are TRBV7-3 and TRBJ2-5; the D gene is possibly TRBD1 (5 bases). Germline CDR1 is SGHTA and CDR2 is FQGTGA. This CDR3 region has 13 residues. Trimming left V 5 bases short and J 3 bases short, with 10 bases between. CDR3 residues: CASSRSTEETQYF. For the CDR3, the DNA is TGTGCCAGCAGCCGATCGACAGAAGAGACCCAGTACTTC.

This clone has a handful of counts. The chain recombines TRBV11-1 with TRBJ1-1; 7 positions agree with TRBD1. The CDR3 extends over 14 amino acids. Per the germline V gene, CDR1 is SGHAT and CDR2 is FQDESV (reference sequence). V lost 2 bases, J lost 0 bases, and 0 bases stayed unmatched. CDR3 coding DNA: TGTGCCAGCAGCTTACAGGGGGTGAACACTGAAGCTTTCTTT. Its protein product is CASSLQGVNTEAFF.

In its sample, this clone was seen a few times. The chain employs TRBV27 and TRBJ2-3; 7 bases are a match to TRBD1. Trimming removed 5 bases from V and 0 bases from J; junction bases left unmatched: 5. The CDR3 has 15 residues. Per germline, CDR1 MNHEY and CDR2 SMNVEV (reference sequence). CDR3 loop: CASSPGQFSTDTQYF. CDR3 bases: TGTGCCAGCAGTCCGGGACAGTTTAGCACAGATACGCAGTATTTT.

The rearrangement joins TRBV6-6 to TRBJ2-5; 7 bases agree with TRBD1. The CDR3 sequence is 14 residues long. V lost 7 bases, J lost 5 bases, and 10 bases stayed unmatched. CDR1 and CDR2 (germline): MNHNY, SVGAGI (reference sequence). CDR3 protein: CASTRDSHGETQYF. The CDR3 DNA reads as TGTGCCAGCACTCGGGACAGCCATGGGGAGACCCAGTACTTC.

Only a few counts were recorded for this clone. J is TRBJ2-4 and V is TRBV28, with D possibly called TRBD1 or TRBD2 (5 bases each). The germline CDR1 and CDR2 sequences are MDHEN and SYDVKM. CDR3 length equals 15 residues. V gave up 5 bases and J gave up 9 bases, with 20 bases separating them. The CDR3 region has the DNA TGTGCCAGCAGTGCTCCGGGACCTCTAGTGGGCATTCAGTACTTC. It codes for CASSAPGPLVGIQYF.

Comment on this clone: One junction end does not reproduce the germline sequence, and a read error may be involved. The chain employs TRBV6-1 and TRBJ2-1; the D gene is possibly TRBD2 (5 bases). The CDR3 contains 16 residues. The germline CDR1 and CDR2 sequences are MNHNS and SASEGT. The DNA of the CDR3 is TGTGCCATCAGTGAAAGTGGGAGACGAACGTACAATGAGCAGTTCTTC. Translation: CAISESGRRTYNEQFF.

This sequence joins TRBV7-2 and TRBJ1-1; D gene uncertain. Trimming stripped 5 bases from V and 1 base from J, with 11 bases between. Germline V gene sequence: CDR1 SGHTA, CDR2 FQGNSA. The CDR3 has 14 amino acids. Written as DNA, the CDR3 is TGTGCCAGCAGCCTCAACCCCAAGAACACTGAAGCTTTCTTT. This codes for CASSLNPKNTEAFF.

The rearrangement uses TRBV28 and TRBJ1-6, with D tentatively TRBD1 (6 bases). The CDR3 runs 14 residues. CDR1 MDHEN and CDR2 SYDVKM come from the germline V gene. V lost 2 bases and J lost 9, with 11 bases in between. CDR3: CASSLPGGGSPLHF. In DNA form, the CDR3 reads TGTGCCAGCAGTTTACCCGGGGGCGGTTCACCCCTCCACTTT.